This is a list of T cell receptor beta chains from one sample in a study of blood T cell repertoires in COVID-19. Assay: immunoSEQ multiplex PCR; the TCRdb copy retains only in-frame clones and omits some. The sample lists hundreds of thousands of clones, 87% seen once, with under 7% in the top ten. The specimen sequenced was PBMCs or T cells enriched from blood (not recorded which). The receptors originated from a woman aged 35 to 49 who had recovered from COVID-19. Both conserved end residues are part of each CDR3. A D gene is named only where the DNA matches it firmly. Rows give clone size only sometimes, using once, few, many, or a class for an expanded clone.

TGTGCTACAGCAGCAGTACCCTACGAGCAGTACTTC	CATAAVPYEQYF	NA	NA	TRBV2	TRBJ2-7
TGTGCCAGCAGCGGGATAACTAACTATGGCTACACCTTC	CASSGITNYGYTF	NA	NA	TRBV12-3/TRBV12-4	TRBJ1-2
TGTGCCAGCAGCTTAACCCGGGGGGGCGAGCAGTACTTC	CASSLTRGGEQYF	TRBD2	NA	TRBV11-3	TRBJ2-7
TGTGCCAGCAGCTCCCAAGCGGGAGGGTGGCCAGATACGCAGTATTTT	CASSSQAGGWPDTQYF	TRBD2	NA	TRBV7-2	TRBJ2-3
TGTGCCAGCAGTGGTCAGGTGGGCTCACCCCTCCACTTT	CASSGQVGSPLHF	NA	few	TRBV2	TRBJ1-6
TGTGCCAGCAGCCGGAGTCCCAACACTGAAGCTTTCTTT	CASSRSPNTEAFF	NA	NA	TRBV14	TRBJ1-1
TGTGCCATCAGAGCCCGGGACAGGGAGACAGATACGCAGTATTTT	CAIRARDRETDTQYF	TRBD1	NA	TRBV10-3	TRBJ2-3
TGTGCCAGCAGTCCCACGGACGGGGAGGTCTACGAGCAGTACTTC	CASSPTDGEVYEQYF	NA	NA	TRBV28	TRBJ2-7
TGTGCCAGCAGCCTTTCCGGGACTAGCGGGAGCCCCGGGGAGCTGTTTTTT	CASSLSGTSGSPGELFF	TRBD2	NA	TRBV4-2	TRBJ2-2
TGTGCCAGCAGTACTGAAGCCCTCTCCGGCGAGCAGTACTTC	CASSTEALSGEQYF	NA	NA	TRBV2	TRBJ2-7
TGTGCCAGCAGCTTAGCGCTTGGGACTAGATCCGGGGAGCTGTTTTTT	CASSLALGTRSGELFF	TRBD2	NA	TRBV7-2	TRBJ2-2
TGCGCCAGCAGCCAAGGACTCGGGAACGAGCAGTACTTC	CASSQGLGNEQYF	NA	NA	TRBV4-3	TRBJ2-7
TGTGCCAGCAGCTTGACTAGCGGGAGGAAGCACCAGTACTTC	CASSLTSGRKHQYF	TRBD2	NA	TRBV7-2	TRBJ2-7
TGCGCCAGCAGCCAAGATCTTCCCAATGAGCAGTTCTTC	CASSQDLPNEQFF	NA	NA	TRBV4-3	TRBJ2-1